This TCR beta chain derives from a study of blood T cell repertoires in COVID-19. Germline-derived CDR1 and CDR2 are WSHSY and SAAADI. V was pared by 0 bases and J by 3 bases, with 15 bases between. The CDR3 runs 16 residues. TCRdb's copy holds only in-frame clones and misses some; the assay was immunoSEQ multiplex PCR. The sample has 350,000 to 450,000 clones, roughly nine tenths seen once. Allocation to cohorts depended on clinical history reported by the participants. Exposed study participants had met a COVID-19 case within 2 weeks before entry. Sequences were obtained from PBMCs or T cells enriched from blood (not recorded which). The chain joins TRBV10-2 to TRBJ2-7; the D gene is possibly TRBD2 (6 bases). The clonotype was recovered from a woman between 35 and 50 years old who had been exposed to COVID-19. The CDR3 nucleotides read TGCGCCAGCAGTGAGTCCGGCCGGGACGGGAGCTACGAGCAGTACTTC. It codes for CASSESGRDGSYEQYF.